This entry lists 9 T cell receptor beta chains sequenced from one sample in a study of blood T cell repertoires in COVID-19. Using immunoSEQ multiplex PCR, the repertoire was profiled, and TCRdb retains in-frame clones only, with some absent. The repertoire includes under 250,000 clones, around 86% of them detected once, and approximately 10% sits in the top ten. The sequenced sample consisted of peripheral blood. The receptors come from a man aged 45-65 years with COVID-19, enrolled during active disease.

The CDR3 reads CASTHHASGKADTQYF. CDR3 sequence (DNA): TGTGCCAGTACCCACCACGCTAGCGGGAAGGCAGATACGCAGTATTTT. The genes are TRBV19 and TRBJ2-3; 9 bases map to TRBD2. The CDR3 runs 16 residues. The V gene's germline CDR1 is LNHDA and CDR2 SQIVND (reference sequence). The ends lost 7 bases at V and 4 bases at J; junction bases unmatched: 12.

In DNA form, the CDR3 reads TGTGCCAGCAGCCCTGCTGGCGGCGCGGAGCAGTTCTTC. It specifies CASSPAGGAEQFF. The V call is TRBV5-6, the J call TRBJ2-1; no clear D. V was clipped by 4 bases and J by 10 bases, with 15 bases between them. The CDR3 extends over 13 amino acids. Germline CDR1 is SGHDT and CDR2 is YYEEEE.

The chain joins TRBV27 to TRBJ2-7, with D unclear. CDR1 and CDR2 from the germline V gene are MNHEY and SMNVEV (reference sequence). V was cut by 7 bases and J by 0 bases, with 4 bases left in between. The CDR3 runs to 11 residues. The CDR3 is CASKSSYEQYF. In DNA, the CDR3 is TGTGCCAGCAAGAGCTCCTACGAGCAGTACTTC.

J is TRBJ1-3 and V is TRBV5-1; no clear D. Trimming stripped 1 base from V and 0 bases from J, with 11 bases between. Germline CDR1 is SGHRS and CDR2 is YFSETQ. The CDR3 sequence is 16 residues long. The CDR3 protein is CASSLYAEYSGNTIYF. CDR3 DNA: TGCGCCAGCAGCTTGTACGCAGAATACTCTGGAAACACCATATATTTT. Supplemented by reference TRBV5-1 and TRBJ1-3, the full variable domain reads KAGVTQTPRYLIKTRGQQVTLSCSPISGHRSVSWYQQTPGQGLQFLFEYFSETQRNKGNFPGRFSGRQFSNSRSEMNVSTLELGDSALYLCASSLYAEYSGNTIYFGEGSWLTVV.

This clone turned up a few times. This rearrangement joins TRBV19 to TRBJ1-5; 9 positions match TRBD1. CDR3 length: 14 residues. After removal of 7 bases from V and 5 bases from J, the junction contained 6 bases not matched to a gene. Germline V gene data show CDR1 as LNHDA and CDR2 as SQIVND (reference sequence). DNA for the CDR3: TGTGCCAGTACCCGAACAGGGGGCGATCAGCCCCAGCATTTT. Translated: CASTRTGGDQPQHF. The complete variable domain, with remaining parts taken from reference TRBV19 and TRBJ1-5, reads DGGITQSPKYLFRKEGQNVTLSCEQNLNHDAMYWYRQDPGQGLRLIYYSQIVNDFQKGDIAEGYSVSREKKESFPLTVTSAQKNPTAFYLCASTRTGGDQPQHFGDGTRLSIL.

V is TRBV2 and J is TRBJ2-7; D may be TRBD1 (6 bases). This CDR3 is built from 15 residues. The V gene lost 5 bases and the J gene lost 0 bases, with 14 bases spanning the gap. Germline-derived CDR1 and CDR2 are SNHLY and FYNNEI. DNA of the CDR3: TGTGCCAGCAGTAGCGTGACAGGTGGCTCCTACGAGCAGTACTTC. Translated: CASSSVTGGSYEQYF.

J is TRBJ2-3 and V is TRBV5-1; 10 positions match TRBD1. V dropped 5 bases and J dropped 4; count of bases not matched to a gene: 7. The CDR3 loop spans 15 amino acids. Per germline, CDR1 SGHRS and CDR2 YFSETQ. The CDR3 spells CASSSTGGAADTQYF. CDR3 sequence (DNA): TGCGCCAGCAGTTCGACAGGGGGCGCAGCAGATACGCAGTATTTT.

The chain uses TRBV6-5 and TRBJ1-1; 8 bases fit TRBD1. V shed 2 bases and J 7 bases; nucleotides not matched to a gene: 6. The germline gives CDR1 MNHEY, CDR2 SVGAGI. The CDR3 spans 14 residues. Here the CDR3 DNA reads TGTGCCAGCAGTTACCGGCAGGGGGCTTTTGAAGCTTTCTTT. Translation gives CASSYRQGAFEAFF.

The genes are TRBV9 and TRBJ2-3; D may be TRBD1 (6 bases). V was cut by 2 bases and J by 1 base, with 11 bases left in between. There are 15 residues in the CDR3. Per the germline V gene, CDR1 is SGDLS and CDR2 is YYNGEE. The CDR3 coding sequence is TGTGCCAGCAGCGTGGGGGCAGCTGGCACAGATACGCAGTATTTT. Translation gives CASSVGAAGTDTQYF.